Shown below are 14 T cell receptor beta chains from a single sample sequenced in a study of CD8+ T cells in alopecia areata. The treatment here: oral pan-JAK inhibitor, 5-10 mg twice daily. Once RNA had been extracted, it was reverse transcribed into cDNA to act as the sequencing template. TCRdb keeps only in-frame clones here, not all; method: immunoSEQ multiplex PCR. The repertoire includes 200,000 to 250,000 clones, less than 65% of them detected once, and roughly 4.2% sits in the top ten. The source was CD4+ T cells sorted from blood, collected at week 4, from a patient treated with tofacitinib. Every receptor here comes from a human donor with alopecia areata.

The chain carries TRBV9 and TRBJ2-5, with 7 bases identical to TRBD2. The V gene's germline CDR1 is SGDLS and CDR2 YYNGEE. V lost 4 bases to trimming and J lost 4 bases; unmatched junction nucleotides: 7. The CDR3 totals 14 residues. The CDR3 nucleotides are TGTGCCAGCAGCCCGACGGGGGGAGGAGAGACCCAGTACTTC. As protein: CASSPTGGGETQYF.

V gene TRBV25-1 combines with J gene TRBJ1-3, with 7 positions matching TRBD1. This CDR3 region has 14 residues. Trimming cost V 7 bases and J 0 bases; bases outside gene matches: 3. Germline lookup yields CDR1 MGHDK and CDR2 SYGVNS. The CDR3 coding sequence is TGTGCCAGCACGACAGGGAGCTCTGGAAACACCATATATTTT. This translates into CASTTGSSGNTIYF.

The chain combines TRBV7-2 with TRBJ1-1; a possible D gene is TRBD1 (6 bases). V was trimmed by 5 bases and J by 10 bases, leaving 14 bases between them. The CDR3 covers 12 residues. CDR1 SGHTA and CDR2 FQGNSA come from the germline V gene. CDR3 residues: CASSASRGLAFF. DNA of the CDR3: TGTGCCAGCAGCGCGTCTCGGGGGCTAGCTTTCTTT.

The rearrangement uses TRBV2 and TRBJ2-5; 7 nucleotides line up with TRBD1. In germline, CDR1 is SNHLY, CDR2 FYNNEI. The V and J ends lost 5 bases and 1 base, in that order; junction bases with no gene match: 10. CDR3 length equals 16 residues. The CDR3 DNA reads as TGTGCCAGCAGTCGACAGGGCACGGTCCCCCAAGAGACCCAGTACTTC. Translated, it gives CASSRQGTVPQETQYF.

The genes are TRBV23-1 and TRBJ1-2, with D possibly matching TRBD1 (6 bases). TRBV23-1 is assigned to the ORF class and has an uncertain function. There are 13 residues in the CDR3. V lost 6 bases to trimming and J lost 5 bases, with 13 bases between them. For the CDR3, the DNA is TGCGCCAGCAGGGACAGCGTCGGATATGGCTACACCTTC. Residues: CASRDSVGYGYTF.

The chain is built from TRBV20-1 and TRBJ1-2; D gene uncertain. In germline, CDR1 is DFQATT, CDR2 SNEGSKA (reference sequence). The V and J ends lost 3 bases and 8 bases respectively, with 10 bases between them. This CDR3 contains 11 residues. The DNA of the CDR3 is TGCAGTGCTAGGGCGAGGAGAGGCTACACCTTC. This translates into CSARARRGYTF.

This rearrangement joins TRBV2 to TRBJ1-2; 10 bases map to TRBD1. J lost 8 bases, V lost 5 bases, and 8 bases had no gene match. CDR1 is SNHLY and CDR2 is FYNNEI in the germline V gene. The CDR3 consists of 14 residues. CDR3 sequence: CASSYIDRGQGYTF. Written as DNA, the CDR3 is TGTGCCAGCAGTTATATAGACAGGGGGCAAGGCTACACCTTC. Looking up the rest from reference TRBV2 and TRBJ1-2 gives the full variable domain: EPEVTQTPSHQVTQMGQEVILRCVPISNHLYFYWYRQILGQKVEFLVSFYNNEISEKSEIFDDQFSVERPDGSNFTLKIRSTKLEDSAMYFCASSYIDRGQGYTFGSGTRLTVV.

The chain has TRBV30 and TRBJ2-3; D remains unclear. Germline lookup yields CDR1 GTSNPN and CDR2 SVGIG (reference sequence). The ends were cut back, 2 bases at V and 2 bases at J, with 14 bases in the middle. This CDR3 is built from 15 residues. Here the CDR3 DNA reads TGTGCCTGGAGTTTCCCTGGGCGGCCCACAGATACGCAGTATTTT. It translates to CAWSFPGRPTDTQYF.

V is TRBV10-3 and J is TRBJ1-1; D gene unclear. The CDR3 extends over 13 amino acids. Trimming took off 10 bases at V and 1 base at J, with 13 bases between the two ends. From germline, CDR1 is ENHRY and CDR2 SYGVKD. The CDR3 here is CATRWQENTEAFF. The CDR3 bases are TGTGCCACCCGTTGGCAGGAGAACACTGAAGCTTTCTTT.

The rearrangement links TRBV29-1 to TRBJ1-3, with TRBD1 as a possible D gene (5 bases). Germline V lookup: CDR1 SQVTM, CDR2 ANQGSEA. V was shortened by 6 bases and J by 0 bases, with 9 bases between the two germline ends. This CDR3 comprises 13 residues. In DNA form, the CDR3 reads TGCAGCGTACAGGTTCTCTCTGGAAACACCATATATTTT. This gives the protein CSVQVLSGNTIYF.

This clone was counted between two and nine times. The chain carries TRBV18 and TRBJ1-2, with unresolved D. This CDR3 has 13 residues. CDR1 and CDR2 from the germline V gene are KGHSH and LQKENI. Trimming shortened V by 3 bases and J by 6 bases, and 11 bases separated the two germline ends. For the CDR3, the DNA is TGTGCCAGCTCACCCACCCAGCAGAATGGCTACACCTTC. This gives the protein CASSPTQQNGYTF.

The genes are TRBV5-4 and TRBJ2-7; 7 bases line up with TRBD1. Germline CDR1 is SGHNT and CDR2 is YYREEE (reference sequence). The CDR3 is 12 residues long. V gave up 2 bases and J gave up 7 bases; unmatched junction bases: 3. DNA of the CDR3: TGTGCCAGCAGCTTAGGGGGCCGTGAGCAGTACTTC. Its protein product is CASSLGGREQYF.

This rearrangement joins TRBV5-1 to TRBJ2-7; maybe TRBD1 (6 bases). CDR1 is SGHRS, CDR2 YFSETQ, per germline. The CDR3 contains 14 residues. V lost 0 bases, J lost 6 bases, and 13 bases lay in between. CDR3 in amino acids: CASSLAQGPFEQYF. In DNA form, the CDR3 reads TGCGCCAGCAGCTTGGCACAGGGCCCGTTCGAGCAGTACTTC.

This clone has only a few counts. The rearrangement joins TRBV29-1 to TRBJ2-1, with 7 bases identical to TRBD2. V lost 3 bases to trimming and J lost 6 bases; unmatched junction nucleotides: 11. The CDR3 contains 15 residues. The germline CDR1 and CDR2 sequences are SQVTM and ANQGSEA. The CDR3 sequence: CSVENRLAFRNEQFF. CDR3 nucleotide sequence: TGCAGCGTTGAGAACCGACTAGCATTCCGCAATGAGCAGTTCTTC.